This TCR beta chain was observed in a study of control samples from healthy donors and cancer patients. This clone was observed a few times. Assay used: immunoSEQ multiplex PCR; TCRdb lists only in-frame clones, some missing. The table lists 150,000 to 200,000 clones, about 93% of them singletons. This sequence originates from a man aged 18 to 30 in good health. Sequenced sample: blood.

The CDR3 DNA reads as TGTGCCAGTAGTTCCCAGGGGGATGGCACTGAAGCTTTCTTT. This translates into CASSSQGDGTEAFF. V usage is TRBV19 and J usage is TRBJ1-1, with 7 bases lining up with TRBD1. V was clipped by 5 bases and J by 4 bases; unmatched bases: 7. The CDR3 loop spans 14 amino acids. Germline assignment: CDR1 LNHDA and CDR2 SQIVND (reference sequence). Full variable domain (remainder filled in from reference TRBV19 and TRBJ1-1): DGGITQSPKYLFRKEGQNVTLSCEQNLNHDAMYWYRQDPGQGLRLIYYSQIVNDFQKGDIAEGYSVSREKKESFPLTVTSAQKNPTAFYLCASSSQGDGTEAFFGQGTRLTVV.